This TCR beta chain derives from a study of human T cells and chemical hapten exposure. On the study more broadly: Each patch test put 0.01% DPC on the upper back, and results were read at 6 days.

The time point was: patch test 1, 2 weeks after DPC sensitization. The treatment denotes: therapeutic diphenylcyclopropenone sensitization with weekly scalp DPC. Each CDR3 protein is one row after TCRdb ran MiXCR on the RACE reads. The sample includes about 380,000 distinct CDR3 sequences, around 4.8% of them seen just once. In the case of this clonotype: What it binds is unknown.

Germline CDR1 is MNHEY and CDR2 is SVGEGT. CDR3 length equals 14 residues. V shed 0 bases and J 5 bases; nucleotides not matched to a gene: 3. Study-wide findings and caveats: Once DPC sensitization occurred, TCRs above 1 in 1000 frequency showed no change. Expanded TCRs were compared with controls, and the expanded TCRs formed significantly more large CDR3 similarity clusters.

The sample here was whole blood, taken in connection with sensitization to the hapten diphenylcyclopropenone (DPC). The sequence came from a woman in her forties or fifties with alopecia areata. Some clones in this sample may be carry-over from other donors' samples. The chain uses TRBV6-2 or TRBV6-3 and TRBJ2-5; 7 positions match TRBD1. The chain's CDR3 is CASSYSTGHETQYF. The CDR3, as DNA: TGTGCCAGCAGTTACTCGACAGGGCACGAGACCCAGTACTTC.